These T cell receptor beta chains were read from a single sample in a study of B cell selection in AIRE deficiency. Repertoires were generated with immunoSEQ multiplex PCR, while TCRdb's copy carries only in-frame clones and drops some. The repertoire holds tens of thousands of clones, approximately 97% seen once, with 0.3% in the top ten. Sequencing was carried out using conventional CD4+ T cells sorted from PBMCs. These receptors came from a human donor with AIRE deficiency. The CDR3 runs from the conserved cysteine through the conserved F or W. Fields, in order: V gene, J gene, D gene, clone size, CDR3 DNA, CDR3 protein. The D gene is left open where the match is weak. Clone size is given for some rows only: seen once, a few or many times, or a class if the clone is expanded.

v_gene: TRBV5-1
j_gene: TRBJ1-6
d_gene: NA
abundance: NA
CDR3nt: TGCGCCAGCAGCTGGGGGACTTATGGTAATTCACCCCTCCACTTT
CDR3aa: CASSWGTYGNSPLHF

v_gene: TRBV11-2
j_gene: TRBJ1-4
d_gene: NA
abundance: NA
CDR3nt: TGTGCCAGCAGCAGAAGTCGGGATAATGAAAAACTGTTTTTT
CDR3aa: CASSRSRDNEKLFF

v_gene: TRBV5-1
j_gene: TRBJ2-7
d_gene: TRBD1
abundance: NA
CDR3nt: TGCGCCAGCAGCCCAGGGACAGGATCCTACGAGCAGTACTTC
CDR3aa: CASSPGTGSYEQYF

v_gene: TRBV29-1
j_gene: TRBJ2-3
d_gene: NA
abundance: NA
CDR3nt: TGCAGCGTTGAAGCCCAGTGGGCTAGCGGCACAGATACGCAGTATTTT
CDR3aa: CSVEAQWASGTDTQYF

v_gene: TRBV11-3
j_gene: TRBJ1-6
d_gene: NA
abundance: NA
CDR3nt: TGTGCCAGCAGCTTAGGGGGGGCTGCCTATAATTCACCCCTCCACTTT
CDR3aa: CASSLGGAAYNSPLHF

v_gene: TRBV18
j_gene: TRBJ2-6
d_gene: NA
abundance: NA
CDR3nt: TGTGCCAGCCTCCTTACCCGGGCCAACGTCCTGACTTTC
CDR3aa: CASLLTRANVLTF

v_gene: TRBV7-2
j_gene: TRBJ2-1
d_gene: NA
abundance: NA
CDR3nt: TGTGCCAGCAGCTTCCAACAGGAATCTTACAATGAGCAGTTCTTC
CDR3aa: CASSFQQESYNEQFF

v_gene: TRBV29-1
j_gene: TRBJ1-1
d_gene: TRBD1
abundance: NA
CDR3nt: TGCAGCGGGGACCTGACAGGGCCAAGGTCTGAAGCTTTCTTT
CDR3aa: CSGDLTGPRSEAFF

v_gene: TRBV7-2
j_gene: TRBJ2-1
d_gene: NA
abundance: NA
CDR3nt: TGTGCCAGCAGCTTAATTATGTACAATGAGCAGTTCTTC
CDR3aa: CASSLIMYNEQFF

v_gene: TRBV4-2
j_gene: TRBJ2-7
d_gene: NA
abundance: NA
CDR3nt: TGTGCCAGCAGCCAAAGGGGTTGGAGCGCTCAGCAGTACTTC
CDR3aa: CASSQRGWSAQQYF

v_gene: TRBV10-3
j_gene: TRBJ1-2
d_gene: NA
abundance: NA
CDR3nt: TGTGCCATCAGTGGCGTCCGCTATGGCTACACCTTC
CDR3aa: CAISGVRYGYTF

v_gene: TRBV5-4
j_gene: TRBJ1-5
d_gene: NA
abundance: NA
CDR3nt: TGTGCCAGCAGCTTGGGAAGGAGAACCTTCTATAGCAATCAGCCCCAGCATTTT
CDR3aa: CASSLGRRTFYSNQPQHF

v_gene: TRBV2
j_gene: TRBJ2-3
d_gene: TRBD2
abundance: NA
CDR3nt: TGTGCCAGCAGTGATCGGGCACTAGCGGGCACAGATACGCAGTATTTT
CDR3aa: CASSDRALAGTDTQYF

v_gene: TRBV7-9
j_gene: TRBJ2-7
d_gene: TRBD1
abundance: NA
CDR3nt: TGTGCCAGCAGCACAACAGGGGTCCTACTCTCCTACGAGCAGTACTTC
CDR3aa: CASSTTGVLLSYEQYF

v_gene: TRBV28
j_gene: TRBJ1-2
d_gene: TRBD1
abundance: NA
CDR3nt: TGTGCCAGCAGTCCGGACAGGGGGCGCGGAATGTGGGGCTACACCTTC
CDR3aa: CASSPDRGRGMWGYTF

v_gene: TRBV9
j_gene: TRBJ2-1
d_gene: TRBD1
abundance: once
CDR3nt: TGTGCCAGCAGCGGGGGCCCGGGACAGATAAACAATGAGCAGTTCTTC
CDR3aa: CASSGGPGQINNEQFF

v_gene: TRBV6-5
j_gene: TRBJ2-7
d_gene: NA
abundance: NA
CDR3nt: TGTGCCAGCAGTTACTCCCTGGGAACGGGCTACGAGCAGTACTTC
CDR3aa: CASSYSLGTGYEQYF

v_gene: TRBV23-1
j_gene: TRBJ2-7
d_gene: TRBD1
abundance: NA
CDR3nt: TGCGCCAGCAGTTACAAGACAGGGGGTTACGAGCAGTACTTC
CDR3aa: CASSYKTGGYEQYF

v_gene: TRBV11-3
j_gene: TRBJ2-1
d_gene: NA
abundance: NA
CDR3nt: TGTGCCAGCAGCCTTAACGGGAACGACAATGAGCAGTTCTTC
CDR3aa: CASSLNGNDNEQFF

v_gene: TRBV9
j_gene: TRBJ2-6
d_gene: NA
abundance: NA
CDR3nt: TGTGCCAGCAGCGAATCTGGGGCCAACGTCCTGACTTTC
CDR3aa: CASSESGANVLTF

v_gene: TRBV28
j_gene: TRBJ1-4
d_gene: NA
abundance: NA
CDR3nt: TGTGCCAGCGACCGGCGATCGAATGAAAAACTGTTTTTT
CDR3aa: CASDRRSNEKLFF

v_gene: TRBV6-6
j_gene: TRBJ2-5
d_gene: NA
abundance: NA
CDR3nt: TGTGCCAGCAGTTACGTGGACTTCCAAGAGACCCAGTACTTC
CDR3aa: CASSYVDFQETQYF

v_gene: TRBV7-1
j_gene: TRBJ1-5
d_gene: NA
abundance: NA
CDR3nt: TGTGCCAGCAGCTTAGGGCTCAGTTCGAGCCCCCAGCATTTT
CDR3aa: CASSLGLSSSPQHF

v_gene: TRBV7-3
j_gene: TRBJ2-3
d_gene: NA
abundance: NA
CDR3nt: TGTGCCAGCAGTTACACCACAGATACGCAGTATTTT
CDR3aa: CASSYTTDTQYF

v_gene: TRBV4-2
j_gene: TRBJ2-5
d_gene: NA
abundance: once
CDR3nt: TGTGCCAGCAGCCAAGATCTCTGGGACCGGGGGGAGACCCAGTACTTC
CDR3aa: CASSQDLWDRGETQYF

v_gene: TRBV7-2
j_gene: TRBJ2-7
d_gene: NA
abundance: NA
CDR3nt: TGTGCCAGCAGCTTAGACCTTCCGGGGGGCCATTACTCCTACGAGCAGTACTTC
CDR3aa: CASSLDLPGGHYSYEQYF

v_gene: TRBV6-5
j_gene: TRBJ2-7
d_gene: NA
abundance: NA
CDR3nt: TGTGCCAGCCGGGGACTTGTGACCTACGAGCAGTACTTC
CDR3aa: CASRGLVTYEQYF

v_gene: TRBV7-9
j_gene: TRBJ2-7
d_gene: NA
abundance: NA
CDR3nt: TGTGCCAGCAGCTTCACAGGGATCTACGAGCAGTACTTC
CDR3aa: CASSFTGIYEQYF

v_gene: TRBV11-3
j_gene: TRBJ1-2
d_gene: NA
abundance: NA
CDR3nt: TGTGCCAGCAGCTTAGCGGACCCTAGGGACTATGGCTACACCTTC
CDR3aa: CASSLADPRDYGYTF

v_gene: TRBV2
j_gene: TRBJ2-7
d_gene: TRBD2
abundance: few
CDR3nt: TGTGCCACCTCACCGGGACTAGCGGGAGATCCCGAGCAGTACTTC
CDR3aa: CATSPGLAGDPEQYF

v_gene: TRBV15
j_gene: TRBJ2-1
d_gene: TRBD2
abundance: NA
CDR3nt: TGTGCCACCAGCACTGGACTAGCTTTCAATGAGCAGTTCTTC
CDR3aa: CATSTGLAFNEQFF

v_gene: TRBV7-6
j_gene: TRBJ2-5
d_gene: NA
abundance: NA
CDR3nt: TGTGCCAGCAGCTTAGTGGGTTGGGGAGAGACCCAGTACTTC
CDR3aa: CASSLVGWGETQYF

v_gene: TRBV2
j_gene: TRBJ1-5
d_gene: NA
abundance: NA
CDR3nt: TGTGCCAGCAGTGAACCCGGCATAAGGGGAGGTCAGCCCCAGCATTTT
CDR3aa: CASSEPGIRGGQPQHF